Listed below are T cell receptor beta chains from one sample, sequenced in a study of T cell responses to AZD1222 COVID-19 vaccine. Sequencing was performed with immunoSEQ multiplex PCR; in TCRdb, only in-frame clones are kept and a portion is missing. The sample gives approximately 110,000 clones, 75% to 90% of which show up once; approximately 4.7% is in the top ten. The sample in question was peripheral blood, obtained 28 days after the second AZD1222 dose. These TCRs come from an adult who received the AZD1222 COVID-19 vaccine. Both conserved end residues are part of each CDR3.

>TRBV3-1/TRBV3-2
CASSQDLKGSEFF
>TRBV2
CASRGQSYEQYF
>TRBV30
CAWSGAGQSSGNTIYF
>TRBV28
CASSSEGGAKNIQYF
>TRBV11-3
CASSLDFGSSQTQYF
>TRBV3-1/TRBV3-2
CASSQDGQGRGYTF
>TRBV9
CASSLSGTYEQYF
>TRBV3-1/TRBV3-2
CASSQENAGQNSPLHF
>TRBV7-2
CASSVGLYGYTF
>TRBV6-2/TRBV6-3
CASSSYPQHWGVSQHF
>TRBV12-3/TRBV12-4
CASSLAETQYF
>TRBV3-1/TRBV3-2
CASSNSQRGGPIQETQYF
>TRBV3-1/TRBV3-2
CASSHSGAAQHGYTF
>TRBV4-2
CASSQDNSDQHF
>TRBV25-1
CASRLRWTSSYNEQFF
>TRBV12-5
CASGCPPNSYNYGYTF
>TRBV6-5
CASKTGQRGYTF
>TRBV3-1/TRBV3-2
CASSLTTNEKLFF
>TRBV5-1
CASSLEGGREPQHF
>TRBV7-9
CASSLGGATQYF
>TRBV5-1
CASSLDRGPSSYEQYF
>TRBV27
CASRGEGGANNEQFF
>TRBV5-1
CASQLAGTGGSPLHF
>TRBV5-4
CASSLRRQRETQYF
>TRBV5-1
CASRDRSNEKLFF
>TRBV3-1/TRBV3-2
CASSLQVTTEAFF
>TRBV20-1
CSASVAGNQFF
>TRBV7-6
CASSPSGRNTDTQYF
>TRBV10-1
CASSGTDSGNTIYF
>TRBV3-1/TRBV3-2
CASSHSAPDTQYF
>TRBV3-1/TRBV3-2
CASSNFWGEQYF
>TRBV10-3
CAISDVLGGIQETQYF
>TRBV5-6
CASSLVSYTEAFF
>TRBV24-1
CATSSWGGDNEQFF
>TRBV7-2
CASSSGLAGADTQYF
>TRBV4-2
CASSQEDRVPYNEQFF
>TRBV19
CASNSWGQYGYTF
>TRBV30
CAWSTNPSNYGYTF
>TRBV5-1
CASSSSGQGLNTEAFF
>TRBV5-1
CASSFGYEQYF
>TRBV13
CASNSARGPLAKNIQYF
>TRBV3-1/TRBV3-2
CASSRQGEKLFF
>TRBV30
CAWMRGNMNTEAFF
>TRBV7-9
CASSPRGTGSRYGYTF
>TRBV19
CASSITSGVSDTQYF
>TRBV30
CAWSENYEQYF
>TRBV30
CAWSRLENINGNTIYF